These 24 T cell receptor beta chains came from one sample sequenced in a study of cytomegalovirus exposure and HLA in healthy donors. Primers included in the PCR were 60 Vbeta and 13 Jbeta primers. Assay used: immunoSEQ multiplex PCR; TCRdb lists only in-frame clones, some missing. The table lists 95,000 to 150,000 clones, around four fifths of them singletons, with roughly 20% in the top ten. The sample comprised PBMCs. Source of these receptors: a man younger than 30 in good health and CMV-seropositive.

This clone was recorded once. This CDR3 reads CASSGGSPYEQYF. The CDR3 bases are TGTGCCAGCAGTGGGGGCTCGCCCTACGAGCAGTACTTC. This chain joins TRBV25-1 and TRBJ2-7, with D perhaps TRBD1 (5 bases). In germline, CDR1 is MGHDK, CDR2 SYGVNS. This CDR3 contains 13 residues. Trimming removed 4 bases at V and 2 bases at J, with 9 bases between.

This chain connects TRBV19 to TRBJ1-5; D not resolved. The V and J ends lost 6 bases and 4 bases respectively, with 16 bases between them. CDR1 is LNHDA and CDR2 is SQIVND in the germline V gene (reference sequence). CDR3 length: 15 residues. CDR3 in amino acids: CASSNGFGSNQPQHF. In DNA form, the CDR3 reads TGTGCCAGTAGCAATGGTTTCGGGTCTAATCAGCCCCAGCATTTT.

The CDR3 DNA follows: TGTGCCAGCAGCGCACAGGGACACTATGGCTACACCTTC. Translation gives CASSAQGHYGYTF. The chain combines TRBV14 with TRBJ1-2, with a possible D match to TRBD1 (6 bases). CDR3 length equals 13 residues. Deletions cut 5 bases from V and 3 bases from J, with 10 bases between. From germline, CDR1 is SGHDN and CDR2 FVKESK. Full variable domain (rest looked up from reference TRBV14 and TRBJ1-2): EAGVTQFPSHSVIEKGQTVTLRCDPISGHDNLYWYRRVMGKEIKFLLHFVKESKQDESGMPNNRFLAERTGGTYSTLKVQPAELEDSGVYFCASSAQGHYGYTFGSGTRLTVV.

The J gene is TRBJ1-6, the V gene TRBV6-5; D is undetermined. From germline, CDR1 is MNHEY and CDR2 SVGAGI. The CDR3 has 15 amino acids. The germline V and J ends were trimmed by 6 bases and 5 bases, with 14 bases remaining between them. CDR3 amino acids: CASSGGGHNNSPLHF. The DNA for the CDR3 is TGTGCCAGCAGCGGAGGAGGTCACAATAATTCACCCCTCCACTTT.

The chain employs TRBV5-6 and TRBJ1-2; 7 nucleotides match TRBD1. The germline V gene encodes CDR1 SGHDT and CDR2 YYEEEE. The CDR3 is made up of 15 amino acids. Trimming took 4 bases from V and 2 from J; bases not matched to a gene: 8. The CDR3 here is CASSPADRVNYGYTF. CDR3 in DNA: TGTGCCAGCAGCCCCGCTGACAGGGTGAACTATGGCTACACCTTC.

The chain links TRBV4-1 to TRBJ2-1; D is perhaps TRBD2 (7 bases). V lost 1 base to trimming and J lost 10 bases, with 20 bases between them. The CDR3 runs to 16 residues. Per germline, CDR1 MGHRA and CDR2 YSYEKL. The CDR3 DNA sequence: TGCGCCAGCAGCCAAGCTCAAACCGCGGGGGCAAGGGAGCAGTTCTTC. As protein: CASSQAQTAGAREQFF.

The chain uses TRBV7-9 and TRBJ2-7; a weak D match, TRBD2 (5 bases). The V end lost 4 bases, the J end lost 2 bases, and 12 bases lay between the germline ends. Germline lookup yields CDR1 SEHNR and CDR2 FQNEAQ (reference sequence). The CDR3 consists of 14 residues. This chain's CDR3 is CASSSPGSPYEQYF. In nucleotides, the CDR3 is TGTGCCAGCAGCTCTCCGGGGTCCCCCTACGAGCAGTACTTC.

The sample holds one count of this clone. V is TRBV25-1 and J is TRBJ1-2, with no clear D. The CDR3 spans 11 residues. The V gene's germline CDR1 is MGHDK and CDR2 SYGVNS. V lost 3 bases to trimming and J lost 10 bases, with 9 bases between them. CDR3 sequence: CASSDVVDYTF. The CDR3 DNA follows: TGTGCCAGCAGTGATGTTGTAGACTACACCTTC.

This chain connects TRBV5-4 to TRBJ1-1, with D possibly matching TRBD1 (5 bases). Trimming cost V 5 bases and J 1 base, with 12 bases left between them. Germline V lookup: CDR1 SGHNT, CDR2 YYREEE (reference sequence). The CDR3 runs to 14 residues. The CDR3 here is CASRTWGGNTEAFF. The CDR3 DNA is TGTGCCAGCAGAACATGGGGGGGGAACACTGAAGCTTTCTTT.

The V gene is TRBV18, the J gene TRBJ1-1, with 7 bases lining up with TRBD1. Losses at the gene ends were 2 bases for V and 4 bases for J; bases not matched to a gene: 4. This CDR3 is 14 amino acids long. Germline V CDR1 and CDR2: KGHSH, LQKENI. CDR3 DNA sequence: TGTGCCAGCTCACCAAGAGACAGGGTCACTGAAGCTTTCTTT. It is translated as CASSPRDRVTEAFF.

The chain carries TRBV7-9 and TRBJ2-1; D perhaps matches TRBD2 (6 bases). Trimming removed 4 bases at V and 4 bases at J, with 8 bases between. Germline V CDR1 and CDR2: SEHNR, FQNEAQ (reference sequence). The CDR3 is 13 amino acids. CDR3 sequence (DNA): TGTGCCAGCAGCTCGGAGGGGTACAATGAGCAGTTCTTC. Translating gives CASSSEGYNEQFF.

This clone was seen just once. The CDR3 is CASSPGTGLGYTF. CDR3 bases: TGTGCCAGCAGTCCGGGGACAGGTCTCGGCTACACCTTC. This rearrangement joins TRBV27 to TRBJ1-2; 8 bases map to TRBD1. This CDR3 has 13 residues. The J segment lost 8 bases and the V segment lost 5 bases, leaving 7 bases of the junction unmatched. The V gene's germline CDR1 is MNHEY and CDR2 SMNVEV (reference sequence).

The gene calls are TRBV7-9 and TRBJ2-1; TRBD1 matches 7 bases. The germline V gene encodes CDR1 SEHNR and CDR2 FQNEAQ (reference sequence). The CDR3 totals 13 residues. J gave up 7 bases and V 5 bases, and 5 bases lay outside the gene matches. CDR3 sequence: CASSQGVLNEQFF. CDR3 DNA: TGTGCCAGCAGCCAGGGGGTATTAAATGAGCAGTTCTTC.

The chain links TRBV27 to TRBJ2-7; 10 bases map to TRBD1. Looked up from germline, CDR1 is MNHEY and CDR2 is SMNVEV (reference sequence). Trimming took 5 bases from V and 2 from J; bases not matched to a gene: 6. CDR3 length: 15 residues. The CDR3 protein is CASSPRTGGTYEQYF. The CDR3 DNA reads TGTGCCAGCAGTCCCCGGACAGGGGGGACCTACGAGCAGTACTTC.

V and J are TRBV7-2 and TRBJ1-5, with a tentative D call TRBD1 (6 bases). Germline V gene sequence: CDR1 SGHTA, CDR2 FQGNSA. The CDR3 is made up of 15 amino acids. V was trimmed by 0 bases and J by 3 bases, leaving 9 bases between them. The CDR3 sequence: CASSLAAGVNQPQHF. The CDR3 region has the DNA TGTGCCAGCAGCTTAGCGGCAGGGGTCAATCAGCCCCAGCATTTT.

The chain employs TRBV29-1 and TRBJ1-1; 10 nucleotides line up with TRBD1. The CDR3 is 13 amino acids. Germline V gives CDR1 SQVTM, CDR2 ANQGSEA. Trimming removed 7 bases from V and 5 bases from J; junction bases left unmatched: 7. The CDR3 DNA sequence: TGCAGCGGTGACAGGGGGCTAGGAACTGAAGCTTTCTTT. It encodes CSGDRGLGTEAFF.

The V gene is TRBV15, the J gene TRBJ1-1; D is perhaps TRBD1 (5 bases). Trimming cost V 5 bases and J 0 bases, with 7 bases left between them. Germline CDR1 and CDR2: LNHNV and YYDKDF (reference sequence). CDR3 length: 13 amino acids. CDR3: CATSGGMNTEAFF. The CDR3 DNA is TGTGCCACCAGCGGGGGGATGAACACTGAAGCTTTCTTT.

DNA for the CDR3: TGTGCCAGCAGTTTAGGACAGTACTCACCCCTCCACTTT. Amino acid sequence: CASSLGQYSPLHF. The rearrangement joins TRBV28 to TRBJ1-6; tentative D call: TRBD1 (6 bases). The CDR3 loop spans 13 amino acids. V was trimmed by 2 bases and J by 10 bases, leaving 9 bases between them. CDR1 and CDR2 from the germline V gene are MDHEN and SYDVKM.

V gene TRBV28 combines with J gene TRBJ1-2; D is ambiguous. Germline V gene data show CDR1 as MDHEN and CDR2 as SYDVKM. V was shortened by 3 bases and J by 3 bases, with 8 bases between the two germline ends. This CDR3 is built from 13 residues. DNA of the CDR3: TGTGCCAGCAGTTTTCCTCTTGACTATGGCTACACCTTC. Its protein product is CASSFPLDYGYTF.

The chain links TRBV6-1 to TRBJ1-5; TRBD1 agrees at 10 bases. Germline V gene sequence: CDR1 MNHNS, CDR2 SASEGT. The CDR3 consists of 16 residues. J was trimmed by 4 bases and V by 4 bases; bases with no gene match: 7. The CDR3 is CASSGMGQGLNQPQHF. For the CDR3, the DNA is TGTGCCAGCAGTGGGATGGGACAGGGGCTGAATCAGCCCCAGCATTTT.

J is TRBJ2-7 and V is TRBV9; D uncertain. The CDR3 extends over 13 amino acids. CDR1 and CDR2 from the germline V gene are SGDLS and YYNGEE. V was clipped by 0 bases and J by 6 bases, with 10 bases between them. CDR3 region: CASSVGEPAEQYF. The CDR3 DNA reads TGTGCCAGCAGCGTAGGAGAACCTGCCGAGCAGTACTTC.

The genes are TRBV5-6 and TRBJ2-7; 8 nucleotides agree with TRBD1. The CDR3 length is 15 residues. Germline CDR1 SGHDT, CDR2 YYEEEE. The J segment lost 3 bases and the V segment lost 0 bases, leaving 5 bases of the junction unmatched. CDR3 nucleotide sequence: TGTGCCAGCAGCTTGGAGCAGGGGGCCCTCTACGAGCAGTACTTC. Amino acid sequence: CASSLEQGALYEQYF.

The V and J genes are TRBV7-6 and TRBJ1-1; TRBD1 is a possible D gene (6 bases). This CDR3 region has 15 residues. V dropped 7 bases and J dropped 0 bases, with 15 bases sitting between them. CDR1 and CDR2 from the germline V gene are SGHVS and FNYEAQ. CDR3 sequence: CASTMGGRLNTEAFF. The DNA for the CDR3 is TGTGCCAGCACCATGGGGGGGCGACTGAACACTGAAGCTTTCTTT.

V gene TRBV10-1 combines with J gene TRBJ2-1, with D hard to call. The germline CDR1 and CDR2 sequences are WNHNN and SYGVQD (reference sequence). Trimming took 4 bases from V and 3 from J, leaving 7 bases between them. This CDR3 region has 13 residues. This CDR3 is CASSGQRYNEQFF. The CDR3 nucleotides read TGCGCCAGCAGTGGGCAGCGCTACAATGAGCAGTTCTTC.